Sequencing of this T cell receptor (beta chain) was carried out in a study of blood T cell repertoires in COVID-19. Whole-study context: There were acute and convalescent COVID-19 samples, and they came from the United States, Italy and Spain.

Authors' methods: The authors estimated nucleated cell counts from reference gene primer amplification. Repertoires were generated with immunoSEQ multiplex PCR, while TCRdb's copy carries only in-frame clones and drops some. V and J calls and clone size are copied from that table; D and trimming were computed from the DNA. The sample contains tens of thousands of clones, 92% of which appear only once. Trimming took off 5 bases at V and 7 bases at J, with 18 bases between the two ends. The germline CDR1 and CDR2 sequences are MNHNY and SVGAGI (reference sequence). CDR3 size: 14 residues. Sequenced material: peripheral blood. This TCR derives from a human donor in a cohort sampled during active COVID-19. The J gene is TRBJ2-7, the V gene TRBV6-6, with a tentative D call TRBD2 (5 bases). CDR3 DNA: TGTGCCAGCAGTCACGGAGAAAGGGCGGGTGAGCAGTACTTC. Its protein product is CASSHGERAGEQYF.